The 29 T cell receptor beta chains given below trace back to one sample, sequenced in a study of control samples from healthy donors and cancer patients. Clones were sequenced by immunoSEQ multiplex PCR, and TCRdb holds only the in-frame ones, with some missing. The top ten hold approximately 7.9% of the sample, which has roughly 98,000 clones, approximately 95% seen once. The sample comprised blood. These receptors originate from a man younger than 30 in good health.

The V gene is TRBV2, the J gene TRBJ2-2; possibly TRBD2 for D (5 bases). Germline CDR1 SNHLY, CDR2 FYNNEI. This CDR3 contains 16 residues. With 1 base removed from V and 7 bases from J, the gap between germline ends came to 16 bases. In nucleotides, the CDR3 is TGTGCCAGCAGTGAAGACGGGCTAGCCGTCGGCGGGGAGCTGTTTTTT. Its translation: CASSEDGLAVGGELFF.

This clone appeared once. The genes are TRBV4-3 and TRBJ1-2; 7 bases map to TRBD1. Germline loops: CDR1 LGHNA, CDR2 YSLEER. There are 13 residues in the CDR3. After removal of 0 bases from V and 7 bases from J, the junction contained 2 bases not matched to a gene. CDR3 sequence: CASSQDHRGGYTF. CDR3 DNA: TGCGCCAGCAGCCAAGACCACAGGGGTGGCTACACCTTC.

The chain carries TRBV15 and TRBJ2-3, with 12 positions matching TRBD1. J gave up 6 bases and V 0 bases, and 16 bases lay outside the gene matches. This CDR3 has 20 amino acids. Germline V CDR1 and CDR2: LNHNV, YYDKDF (reference sequence). The CDR3 coding sequence is TGTGCCACCAGCAGAGATAGGTCGTATAGGTGGGACAGGGGGCAGGATACGCAGTATTTT. Residues: CATSRDRSYRWDRGQDTQYF. The full variable domain, in which reference TRBV15 and TRBJ2-3 provide the parts outside the CDR3, is DAMVIQNPRYQVTQFGKPVTLSCSQTLNHNVMYWYQQKSSQAPKLLFHYYDKDFNNEADTPDNFQSRRPNTSFCFLDIRSPGLGDTAMYLCATSRDRSYRWDRGQDTQYFGPGTRLTVL.

V gene TRBV6-2 or TRBV6-3 combines with J gene TRBJ2-1, with 10 nucleotides matching TRBD2. CDR1 MNHEY and CDR2 SVGEGT come from the germline V gene. CDR3 length: 15 residues. V trimming: 4 bases; J trimming: 8 bases; junction bases outside the gene matches: 8. This CDR3 reads CASSFLASGSYEQFF. CDR3 nucleotide sequence: TGTGCCAGCAGTTTTTTGGCTAGCGGGAGTTATGAGCAGTTCTTC.

J is TRBJ2-3 and V is TRBV9; tentative D call: TRBD2 (6 bases). The CDR3 runs to 15 residues. V gave up 4 bases and J gave up 6 bases, with 18 bases separating them. In germline, CDR1 is SGDLS, CDR2 YYNGEE. CDR3 coding DNA: TGTGCCAGCAGCCCCCGCTCTAGCGTATCGGATACGCAGTATTTT. Translating it yields CASSPRSSVSDTQYF.

The V call is TRBV4-1, the J call TRBJ2-5; either TRBD1 or TRBD2 may fit D (5 bases each). Trimming removed 4 bases from V and 4 bases from J, with 16 bases in between. The CDR3 sequence is 15 residues long. Per germline, CDR1 MGHRA and CDR2 YSYEKL. This chain's CDR3 is CASSLGTARPETQYF. The CDR3 nucleotides read TGCGCCAGCAGCCTAGGGACGGCAAGGCCAGAGACCCAGTACTTC.

To note about this clone: The junction does not match germline at one end; this may be a read error. The gene calls are TRBV6-5 and TRBJ2-5, with TRBD2 as a possible D gene (6 bases). CDR1 is MNHEY, CDR2 SVGAGI, per germline. There are 14 residues in the CDR3. The CDR3 here is CASSYGGNQETQYF. The DNA for the CDR3 is TGTGCCAGCAGTTACGGGGGGAACCAAGAAACCCAGTACTTC.

The chain is built from TRBV10-1 and TRBJ2-2; perhaps TRBD1 as D (6 bases). This CDR3 is built from 16 residues. V gave up 1 base and J gave up 1 base, with 10 bases separating them. Germline V gene lookup returns CDR1 WNHNN and CDR2 SYGVQD (reference sequence). CDR3 protein: CASSELGQMNTGELFF. For the CDR3, the DNA is TGCGCCAGCAGTGAGTTAGGACAGATGAACACCGGGGAGCTGTTTTTT.

This chain joins TRBV20-1 and TRBJ1-1; D not certain. The length of the CDR3 is 11 residues. V was cut by 4 bases and J by 3 bases, with 6 bases left in between. The germline CDR1 and CDR2 sequences are DFQATT and SNEGSKA (reference sequence). The CDR3 DNA follows: TGCAGTGCTAAGATTTACACTGAAGCTTTCTTT. It codes for CSAKIYTEAFF.

The chain carries TRBV18 and TRBJ1-2; TRBD1 agrees at 8 bases. The CDR3 loop spans 14 amino acids. Trimming took 5 bases from V and 3 from J; bases not matched to a gene: 5. Germline CDR1 KGHSH, CDR2 LQKENI. The CDR3 reads CASSTGQGDYGYTF. The CDR3 bases are TGTGCCAGCTCAACTGGACAGGGCGACTATGGCTACACCTTC.

This chain uses TRBV4-3 with TRBJ1-3, with TRBD1 as a possible D gene (5 bases). CDR1 and CDR2 from the germline V gene are LGHNA and YSLEER. CDR3 length: 17 amino acids. The V gene lost 0 bases and the J gene lost 1 base, with 13 bases spanning the gap. The CDR3 spells CASSQELQDGSGNTIYF. The CDR3 DNA sequence: TGCGCCAGCAGCCAAGAATTACAGGACGGTTCTGGAAACACCATATATTTT.

The chain carries TRBV30 and TRBJ2-3; 10 nucleotides align to TRBD2. The trim removed 1 base at V and 5 bases at J, leaving 6 bases unmatched. The length of the CDR3 is 15 residues. Germline V gives CDR1 GTSNPN, CDR2 SVGIG (reference sequence). The CDR3 region has the DNA TGTGCCTGGAGTGCGAGCGGGGGGGCCAGAGATACGCAGTATTTT. This gives the protein CAWSASGGARDTQYF.

The CDR3 region is CASRTDQGRDEQYF. The CDR3 DNA reads TGTGCCAGTAGGACTGACCAGGGACGCGACGAGCAGTACTTC. The J gene is TRBJ2-7, the V gene TRBV19; D tentatively fits TRBD1 or TRBD2 (5 bases each). V dropped 6 bases and J dropped 5 bases, with 17 bases sitting between them. The CDR3 spans 14 residues. CDR1 is LNHDA, CDR2 SQIVND, per germline (reference sequence). Based on the CDR3 plus reference TRBV19 and TRBJ2-7, the full variable domain is DGGITQSPKYLFRKEGQNVTLSCEQNLNHDAMYWYRQDPGQGLRLIYYSQIVNDFQKGDIAEGYSVSREKKESFPLTVTSAQKNPTAFYLCASRTDQGRDEQYFGPGTRLTVT.

J is TRBJ2-1 and V is TRBV7-3, with unresolved D. The CDR3 covers 15 residues. Per the germline V gene, CDR1 is SGHTA and CDR2 is FQGTGA. V lost 1 base to trimming and J lost 4 bases, with 11 bases between them. CDR3 coding DNA: TGTGCCAGCAGCTTAAAGGCAGGCGGTTACAATGAGCAGTTCTTC. Amino acids: CASSLKAGGYNEQFF. Full variable domain (remainder filled in from reference TRBV7-3 and TRBJ2-1): GAGVSQTPSNKVTEKGKYVELRCDPISGHTALYWYRQSLGQGPEFLIYFQGTGAADDSGLPNDRFFAVRPEGSVSTLKIQRTERGDSAVYLCASSLKAGGYNEQFFGPGTRLTVL.

This chain joins TRBV5-1 and TRBJ1-6, with 7 nucleotides matching TRBD1. Germline loops: CDR1 SGHRS, CDR2 YFSETQ. This CDR3 is 16 amino acids long. V lost 0 bases, J lost 9 bases, and 9 bases stayed unmatched. CDR3 sequence reads: CASSLEVGTDGSPLHF. The CDR3 bases are TGCGCCAGCAGCTTGGAAGTTGGGACAGATGGTTCACCCCTCCACTTT.

The chain uses TRBV9 and TRBJ1-2, with TRBD1 identical over 7 bases. V was pared by 4 bases and J by 6 bases, with 6 bases of the junction left unmatched. Germline CDR1 SGDLS, CDR2 YYNGEE. CDR3 length: 13 amino acids. In nucleotides, the CDR3 is TGTGCCAGCAGCCTTGCGCAGGGGGATGGCTACACCTTC. Translated, it gives CASSLAQGDGYTF.

The V call is TRBV13, the J call TRBJ1-3; possibly TRBD1 for D (5 bases). CDR3 length: 15 amino acids. V gave up 5 bases and J gave up 2 bases, with 13 bases separating them. Germline-derived CDR1 and CDR2 are PRHDT and FYEKMQ (reference sequence). The CDR3 nucleotides are TGTGCCAGCAGCATAACAGGCCCTGCTGGAAACACCATATATTTT. Its protein product is CASSITGPAGNTIYF.

V is TRBV18 and J is TRBJ2-5; D is unclear. CDR1 and CDR2 from the germline V gene are KGHSH and LQKENI. Trimming pared 4 bases from V and 1 base from J, leaving 7 bases between. The CDR3 runs to 13 residues. The CDR3 nucleotides read TGTGCCAGCTCACTGAGCGTCCAAGAGACCCAGTACTTC. Protein: CASSLSVQETQYF.

This rearrangement joins TRBV5-4 to TRBJ1-1; D remains unclear. V was pared by 2 bases and J by 1 base, with 9 bases between. Germline V gene lookup returns CDR1 SGHNT and CDR2 YYREEE (reference sequence). The CDR3 is 14 amino acids. In DNA form, the CDR3 reads TGTGCCAGCAGCTTTGAGAGGAGGAACACTGAAGCTTTCTTT. Its protein product is CASSFERRNTEAFF.

This clone is a singleton in its sample. V and J are TRBV15 and TRBJ1-3; maybe TRBD1 (5 bases). Germline CDR1 is LNHNV and CDR2 is YYDKDF (reference sequence). V was pared by 3 bases and J by 7 bases, with 13 bases between. This CDR3 contains 14 residues. CDR3 residues: CATSSLGEGNTIYF. CDR3 sequence (DNA): TGTGCCACCAGCAGCTTAGGGGAAGGGAACACCATATATTTT.

This chain links TRBV14 with TRBJ2-7; D is undetermined. This CDR3 spans 12 amino acids. The ends were cut back, 0 bases at V and 3 bases at J, with 3 bases in the middle. CDR1 and CDR2 from the germline V gene are SGHDN and FVKESK. Written as DNA, the CDR3 is TGTGCCAGCAGCCAAGATAGCTACGAGCAGTACTTC. Translating it yields CASSQDSYEQYF.

V usage is TRBV19 and J usage is TRBJ2-1; TRBD1 agrees at 7 bases. After removal of 6 bases from V and 6 bases from J, the junction contained 20 bases not matched to a gene. The V gene's germline CDR1 is LNHDA and CDR2 SQIVND (reference sequence). CDR3 length: 18 residues. CDR3 region: CASSSASTGVRNVNEQFF. CDR3 bases: TGTGCCAGTAGCTCAGCCTCCACAGGGGTTCGGAACGTCAATGAGCAGTTCTTC.

V gene TRBV4-2 combines with J gene TRBJ1-5; D perhaps matches TRBD1 (6 bases). The CDR3 has 16 amino acids. The V end lost 3 bases, the J end lost 7 bases, and 19 bases lay between the germline ends. Germline CDR1 is LGHNA and CDR2 is YNFKEQ. The CDR3 here is CASSQERGPTGQPQHF. For the CDR3, the DNA is TGTGCCAGCAGCCAGGAGCGGGGGCCCACGGGGCAGCCCCAGCATTTT.

The rearrangement joins TRBV4-1 to TRBJ1-2, with D uncertain. CDR3 length equals 14 residues. Germline values: CDR1 MGHRA, CDR2 YSYEKL. V was pared by 0 bases and J by 3 bases, with 8 bases between. CDR3 sequence reads: CASSQDGRDYGYTF. CDR3 nucleotides: TGCGCCAGCAGCCAAGATGGACGGGACTATGGCTACACCTTC.

The rearrangement uses TRBV11-1 and TRBJ1-3; D gene unclear. The V gene's germline CDR1 is SGHAT and CDR2 FQDESV (reference sequence). Trimming left V 2 bases short and J 7 bases short, with 15 bases between. The CDR3 has 15 residues. CDR3 loop: CASSLPEEAANTIYF. The CDR3 DNA sequence: TGTGCCAGCAGCTTACCAGAGGAGGCGGCGAACACCATATATTTT.

This clone showed up just a few times. The chain is built from TRBV6-2 or TRBV6-3 and TRBJ2-7, with TRBD2 identical over 12 bases. Germline V gene sequence: CDR1 MNHEY, CDR2 SVGEGT. This CDR3 is 14 amino acids long. Losses at the gene ends were 2 bases for V and 6 bases for J; bases not matched to a gene: 2. The CDR3: CASSYLAGGREQYF. CDR3 in DNA: TGTGCCAGCAGTTACCTAGCGGGAGGGCGCGAGCAGTACTTC.

V is TRBV4-3 and J is TRBJ1-6; D not certain. Germline assignment: CDR1 LGHNA and CDR2 YSLEER. The CDR3 covers 12 residues. The V gene lost 2 bases and the J gene lost 7 bases, with 3 bases spanning the gap. CDR3 sequence reads: CASSQLNSPLHF. CDR3 in DNA: TGCGCCAGCAGCCAACTAAATTCACCCCTCCACTTT.

This chain links TRBV4-1 with TRBJ1-1; 9 nucleotides align to TRBD1. Germline loops: CDR1 MGHRA, CDR2 YSYEKL. The CDR3 consists of 15 residues. The V segment lost 4 bases and the J segment 5 bases; nucleotides outside the gene matches: 8. The DNA for the CDR3 is TGCGCCAGCAGCCTCGGTGGGACAGGGAGTACTGAAGCTTTCTTT. Translating it yields CASSLGGTGSTEAFF.

The CDR3 region is CASSPLGGSNTEAFF. For the CDR3, the DNA is TGTGCCAGCAGCCCCCTTGGGGGCTCAAACACTGAAGCTTTCTTT. J is TRBJ1-1 and V is TRBV27, with D possibly being TRBD1 (6 bases). Germline V gene lookup returns CDR1 MNHEY and CDR2 SMNVEV (reference sequence). The ends were cut back, 6 bases at V and 2 bases at J, with 16 bases in the middle. CDR3 length: 15 residues.